Listed below are T cell receptor beta chains from one sample, sequenced in a study of T cell responses to AZD1222 COVID-19 vaccine. The data were produced by immunoSEQ multiplex PCR, yet TCRdb's version contains in-frame clones alone and is incomplete. The sample has 140,000 to 150,000 clones, 85% to 95% seen once. Sequenced here: peripheral blood, sampled on day 0 of AZD1222 vaccination. These receptors came from an adult in good health. CDR3s include the opening cysteine and the closing phenylalanine or tryptophan. The D gene is left open where the match is weak. Size is omitted from some rows. Given values are once, few, many or a class for expanded clones.

>TRBV7-3|TRBJ2-2|NA|TRBD2
CASSLTSGRVSGTGELFF
TGTGCCAGCAGCTTGACTAGCGGGAGGGTCTCGGGCACCGGGGAGCTGTTTTTT
>TRBV2|TRBJ1-5|once|TRBD1
CASSRGQGPNQPQHF
TGTGCCAGCAGTAGAGGACAGGGGCCCAATCAGCCCCAGCATTTT
>TRBV5-1|TRBJ1-6|NA|NA
CASSLGHNNSPLHF
TGCGCCAGCAGCCTGGGACACAATAATTCACCCCTCCACTTT
>TRBV19|TRBJ1-5|NA|TRBD1
CASSWDRVLGNQPQHF
TGTGCCAGTAGTTGGGACAGGGTGTTGGGAAATCAGCCCCAGCATTTT
>TRBV7-9|TRBJ2-5|NA|NA
CASSLNWETQYF
TGTGCCAGCAGCTTAAATTGGGAGACCCAGTACTTC
>TRBV7-9|TRBJ2-1|NA|TRBD2
CASSPSGSTYNEQFF
TGTGCCAGCAGCCCTAGCGGGAGCACCTACAATGAGCAGTTCTTC
>TRBV19|TRBJ1-2|NA|NA
CASSIDPPGTPGYTF
TGTGCCAGTAGTATAGATCCCCCGGGTACGCCCGGCTACACCTTC
>TRBV2|TRBJ1-4|NA|NA
CASSAPGRDEKLFF
TGTGCCAGCAGCGCCCCGGGACGGGATGAAAAACTGTTTTTT
>TRBV7-9|TRBJ2-1|NA|TRBD1
CASSPNTGGELFEQFF
TGTGCCAGCAGCCCAAATACAGGGGGCGAGCTCTTCGAGCAGTTCTTC
>TRBV5-6|TRBJ2-2|NA|NA
CASSVSGWNTGELFF
TGTGCCAGCAGCGTTAGCGGATGGAACACCGGGGAGCTGTTTTTT
>TRBV11-3|TRBJ2-5|NA|NA
CASSRGGTQYF
TGTGCCAGCAGCAGGGGGGGAACCCAGTACTTC
>TRBV11-2|TRBJ1-1|NA|NA
CASSWNTEAFF
TGTGCCAGCAGCTGGAACACTGAAGCTTTCTTT
>TRBV27|TRBJ1-3|NA|NA
CASSPGGSGNTIYF
TGTGCCAGCAGTCCAGGCGGTTCTGGAAACACCATATATTTT
>TRBV6-1|TRBJ1-2|NA|NA
CASSEERTFNYGYTF
TGTGCCAGCAGTGAAGAACGAACCTTCAACTATGGCTACACCTTC
>TRBV5-1|TRBJ1-2|NA|TRBD1
CASSPGQGNYGYTF
TGCGCCAGCAGCCCGGGACAGGGGAATTATGGCTACACCTTC
>TRBV3-1/TRBV3-2|TRBJ1-1|NA|NA
CASSATVLNTEAFF
TGTGCCAGCAGCGCGACAGTTTTGAACACTGAAGCTTTCTTT
>TRBV7-2|TRBJ1-1|NA|NA
CASSQARGNTEAFF
TGTGCCAGCAGCCAAGCCAGGGGGAACACTGAAGCTTTCTTT
>TRBV29-1|TRBJ2-3|NA|NA
CSVENTVTDTQYF
TGCAGCGTTGAGAATACAGTCACAGATACGCAGTATTTT
>TRBV29-1|TRBJ2-7|NA|TRBD1
CSVTGQGIFGGYEQYF
TGCAGCGTAACGGGACAGGGGATTTTCGGGGGGTACGAGCAGTACTTC
>TRBV19|TRBJ1-2|NA|NA
CASSTDNRVGYGYTF
TGTGCCAGTAGTACCGACAACAGGGTGGGCTATGGCTACACCTTC
>TRBV12-5|TRBJ2-1|once|TRBD2
CASGAPGTSALNEQFF
TGTGCTAGTGGCGCGCCGGGGACTAGCGCACTCAATGAGCAGTTCTTC
>TRBV13|TRBJ2-5|NA|NA
CASSLRETQYF
TGTGCCAGCAGCCTTAGGGAGACCCAGTACTTC
>TRBV12-3/TRBV12-4|TRBJ2-1|NA|TRBD2
CASSSEWTRSFF
TGTGCCAGCAGTTCGGAATGGACTAGGTCTTTCTTC
>TRBV6-5|TRBJ1-1|NA|NA
CASSHRGAELKAFF
TGTGCCAGCAGTCACCGGGGGGCTGAACTCAAAGCTTTCTTT
>TRBV11-1|TRBJ2-7|NA|NA
CASSLARATVEQYF
TGTGCCAGCAGCTTAGCCCGCGCCACCGTCGAGCAGTACTTC
>TRBV4-1|TRBJ2-3|NA|NA
CASSPSSGSTDTQYF
TGCGCCAGCAGCCCTTCCTCGGGCTCCACAGATACGCAGTATTTT
>TRBV20-1|TRBJ2-3|NA|TRBD1
CSASVNFGQGALDTQYF
TGCAGTGCTAGTGTAAACTTCGGACAGGGGGCTTTAGATACGCAGTATTTT
>TRBV2|TRBJ2-1|NA|TRBD2
CASSEGTSVYNEQFF
TGTGCCAGCAGTGAAGGGACTAGCGTCTACAATGAGCAGTTCTTC
>TRBV7-9|TRBJ1-2|NA|TRBD1
CASSSTGGFYGYTF
TGTGCCAGCAGCTCGACAGGGGGCTTCTATGGCTACACCTTC
>TRBV24-1|TRBJ1-2|NA|NA
CATSEPGYGYTF
TGTGCCACCAGTGAACCAGGGTATGGCTACACCTTC
>TRBV5-1|TRBJ1-5|NA|TRBD1
CASRTGMGDNQPQHF
TGCGCCAGCAGGACAGGGATGGGGGACAATCAGCCCCAGCATTTT
>TRBV7-9|TRBJ1-1|NA|NA
CASSLASGPKTEAFF
TGTGCCAGCAGCTTAGCGTCCGGGCCGAAGACTGAAGCTTTCTTT
>TRBV29-1|TRBJ1-2|NA|NA
CSVGGVEGYTF
TGCAGCGTTGGGGGGGTTGAGGGCTACACCTTC
>TRBV19|TRBJ2-7|NA|TRBD2
CASTPGTSGRYEQYF
TGTGCCAGTACCCCCGGGACTAGCGGGAGGTACGAGCAGTACTTC
>TRBV29-1|TRBJ2-3|NA|NA
CSVGWTEPTDTQYF
TGCAGCGTTGGGTGGACAGAGCCCACAGATACGCAGTATTTT
>TRBV7-9|TRBJ1-2|NA|TRBD1
CASSFTAQGAYDTF
TGTGCCAGCAGCTTCACGGCCCAGGGGGCCTATGACACCTTC
>TRBV5-4|TRBJ1-2|NA|NA
CASSLTSGSDYTF
TGTGCCAGCAGCTTGACTTCGGGTTCTGACTACACCTTC
>TRBV18|TRBJ2-3|NA|TRBD2
CASSPGAGLSTDTQYF
TGTGCCAGCTCACCAGGTGCGGGACTATCCACAGATACGCAGTATTTT
>TRBV6-2/TRBV6-3|TRBJ1-5|once|TRBD1
CASSRANRGGSNQPQHF
TGTGCCAGCAGTCGCGCAAACAGGGGAGGGAGCAATCAGCCCCAGCATTTT
>TRBV18|TRBJ2-2|NA|NA
CASSTDTGELFF
TGTGCCAGTTCAACAGACACCGGGGAGCTGTTTTTT
>TRBV28|TRBJ2-3|NA|NA
CASSWPDTQYF
TGTGCCAGCAGTTGGCCAGATACGCAGTATTTT
>TRBV5-1|TRBJ1-3|NA|NA
CASSRSDSSGNTIYF
TGCGCCAGCAGCCGATCGGACAGCTCTGGAAACACCATATATTTT
>TRBV2|TRBJ2-3|NA|TRBD1
CASKNRGGTDTQYF
TGTGCCAGCAAGAACAGGGGAGGCACAGATACGCAGTATTTT
>TRBV5-1|TRBJ2-3|NA|NA
CASRFQDGYTDTQYF
TGCGCCAGCAGATTTCAGGACGGCTACACAGATACGCAGTATTTT
>TRBV19|TRBJ1-2|NA|NA
CASSIDPGNRYTF
TGTGCCAGTAGTATAGATCCGGGCAATCGATACACCTTC
>TRBV9|TRBJ2-1|NA|NA
CASSVEGGSYNEQFF
TGTGCCAGCAGCGTAGAGGGAGGATCCTACAATGAGCAGTTCTTC
>TRBV3-1/TRBV3-2|TRBJ1-4|NA|NA
CASSQSGTNEKLFF
TGTGCCAGCAGCCAATCAGGGACTAATGAAAAACTGTTTTTT
>TRBV5-1|TRBJ2-5|NA|NA
CASSLATGQETQYF
TGCGCCAGCAGCTTGGCGACAGGACAAGAGACCCAGTACTTC
>TRBV7-2|TRBJ1-2|NA|TRBD1
CASSLGGQNYGYTF
TGTGCCAGCAGCTTAGGGGGACAGAACTATGGCTACACCTTC
>TRBV11-2|TRBJ2-1|NA|NA
CASSLEAYNEQFF
TGTGCCAGCAGCTTAGAAGCCTACAATGAGCAGTTCTTC
>TRBV7-3|TRBJ2-7|NA|TRBD2
CASSLVGGLAGGGEQYF
TGTGCCAGCAGCTTAGTAGGAGGACTAGCGGGAGGAGGTGAGCAGTACTTC